Presented here are 8 T cell receptor beta chains from one specimen sequenced in a study of blood T cell repertoires in COVID-19. The method was immunoSEQ multiplex PCR; TCRdb's version includes in-frame clones alone and lacks a portion of them. The sample includes about 49,000 clones, around 86% seen only once; the top ten take 5%. Sequencing input: peripheral blood. Source of these receptors: a man in his forties with active COVID-19.

J is TRBJ2-5 and V is TRBV7-8, with TRBD2 matching 10 bases. The V gene's germline CDR1 is SGHVS and CDR2 FQNEAQ. The ends lost 5 bases at V and 5 bases at J; junction bases unmatched: 5. The CDR3 covers 14 residues. The CDR3 nucleotides are TGTGCCAGCAGCGTGGGACTAGCGACTGAGACCCAGTACTTC. Its protein is CASSVGLATETQYF.

This chain connects TRBV5-8 to TRBJ1-1; no clear D gene. The germline V gene encodes CDR1 SGHTS and CDR2 YDEGEE. V lost 0 bases and J lost 2, with 8 bases in between. The CDR3 length is 14 residues. This chain's CDR3 is CASSLGRGNTEAFF. The CDR3 DNA sequence: TGTGCCAGCAGCTTGGGACGGGGAAACACTGAAGCTTTCTTT. The entire variable domain, with the rest obtained from reference TRBV5-8 and TRBJ1-1, is as follows: EAGVTQSPTHLIKTRGQQATLRCSPISGHTSVYWYQQALGLGLQFLLWYDEGEERNRGNFPPRFSGRQFPNYSSELNVNALELEDSALYLCASSLGRGNTEAFFGQGTRLTVV.

The rearrangement links TRBV27 to TRBJ1-5, with D unclear. CDR1 MNHEY and CDR2 SMNVEV come from the germline V gene (reference sequence). The CDR3 runs 15 residues. The V end lost 5 bases, the J end lost 4 bases, and 15 bases lay between the germline ends. In nucleotides, the CDR3 is TGTGCCAGCAGTCCTAATTTTATTCTAAATCAGCCCCAGCATTTT. As protein: CASSPNFILNQPQHF.

The chain combines TRBV5-6 with TRBJ2-7, with 7 bases lining up with TRBD2. CDR1 and CDR2 (germline): SGHDT, YYEEEE. The V segment lost 1 base and the J segment 7 bases; nucleotides outside the gene matches: 8. The CDR3 consists of 14 residues. The CDR3 spells CASSLFAGAKEQYF. CDR3 nucleotide sequence: TGTGCCAGCAGCTTGTTTGCGGGAGCGAAGGAGCAGTACTTC. The full variable domain, completed using reference TRBV5-6 and TRBJ2-7, is DAGVTQSPTHLIKTRGQQVTLRCSPKSGHDTVSWYQQALGQGPQFIFQYYEEEERQRGNFPDRFSGHQFPNYSSELNVNALLLGDSALYLCASSLFAGAKEQYFGPGTRLTVT.

This sequence joins TRBV29-1 and TRBJ1-3; D may be TRBD1 (6 bases). The CDR3 is 14 amino acids. Germline CDR1 and CDR2: SQVTM and ANQGSEA. The ends were cut back, 4 bases at V and 1 base at J, with 11 bases in the middle. In DNA form, the CDR3 reads TGCAGCGTTGGGGACACCGCTTCTGGAAACACCATATATTTT. Protein product: CSVGDTASGNTIYF.

The V and J genes are TRBV12-3 or TRBV12-4 and TRBJ1-2; 8 bases agree with TRBD1. With 4 bases clipped from V and 4 bases from J, the junction kept 2 bases outside the gene matches. The CDR3 has 13 amino acids. CDR3 DNA: TGTGCCAGCAGTTCGCAGGGGGCCTATGGCTACACCTTC. Translated, it gives CASSSQGAYGYTF.

This clone has a single count. CDR3 in amino acids: CSVPGAANEKLFF. As DNA, the CDR3 is TGCAGCGTTCCAGGGGCGGCTAATGAAAAACTGTTTTTT. The chain links TRBV29-1 to TRBJ1-4; TRBD1 might be the D (6 bases). Germline V gene sequence: CDR1 SQVTM, CDR2 ANQGSEA. The CDR3 has 13 amino acids. V was cut by 5 bases and J by 3 bases, with 10 bases left in between.

The chain has TRBV28 and TRBJ1-6; maybe TRBD1 (6 bases). The germline V gene has CDR1 MDHEN and CDR2 SYDVKM. The CDR3 sequence is 15 residues long. V was clipped by 6 bases and J by 3 bases, with 12 bases between them. This CDR3 is CASRHDRFYNSPLHF. The CDR3, as DNA: TGTGCCAGCAGACACGACAGGTTCTATAATTCACCCCTCCACTTT.